The 8 T cell receptor beta chains below all came from one sample that was sequenced in a study of OX40 agonist ivuxolimab in advanced cancers. Sequencing used immunoSEQ multiplex PCR; TCRdb keeps in-frame clones, though not all of them. The sample consists of around 88,000 clones, roughly 94% of them appearing once. This specimen consisted of CD4+ or CD8+ T cells sorted from blood, obtained in a trial of the OX40 agonist ivuxolimab. The receptor set was obtained from an adult with an advanced solid tumor such as melanoma, head and neck, liver or kidney cancer.

The chain recombines TRBV30 with TRBJ1-2; TRBD1 matches 10 bases. The trim removed 3 bases at V and 4 bases at J, leaving 5 bases unmatched. The CDR3 spans 14 residues. CDR1 is GTSNPN and CDR2 is SVGIG in the germline V gene (reference sequence). This CDR3 is CAWSGTGAVYGYTF. CDR3 in DNA: TGTGCCTGGAGCGGGACAGGGGCCGTCTATGGCTACACCTTC.

J is TRBJ1-3 and V is TRBV7-9; weak D call: TRBD1 (6 bases). Trimming cost V 4 bases and J 0 bases, with 13 bases left between them. The CDR3 is 16 amino acids. Germline V CDR1 and CDR2: SEHNR, FQNEAQ (reference sequence). This CDR3 is CASSSTRQDSGNTIYF. In nucleotides, the CDR3 is TGTGCCAGCAGCTCCACCAGACAGGACTCTGGAAACACCATATATTTT.

The CDR3 nucleotides read TGTGCCAGCAGCTCAAGAGTCACCGGGGAGCTGTTTTTT. As protein: CASSSRVTGELFF. The chain combines TRBV7-3 with TRBJ2-2, with D unclear. With 4 bases removed from V and 4 bases from J, the gap between germline ends came to 7 bases. The CDR3 is 13 amino acids. Germline V gene data show CDR1 as SGHTA and CDR2 as FQGTGA.

The rearrangement joins TRBV5-4 to TRBJ2-7; D may be TRBD2 (5 bases). Germline values: CDR1 SGHNT, CDR2 YYREEE (reference sequence). Between the trimmed V and J ends, which lost 1 base and 2 bases, there was a span of 13 bases. This CDR3 contains 15 residues. CDR3 in DNA: TGTGCCAGCAGCTTGCCGGGAACTGCAACCTACGAGCAGTACTTC. This translates into CASSLPGTATYEQYF.

The chain recombines TRBV2 with TRBJ1-3; no firm D call. V shed 7 bases and J shed 4 bases, with 11 bases lying between them. CDR1 SNHLY and CDR2 FYNNEI come from the germline V gene. The CDR3 sequence is 13 residues long. The CDR3 loop is CASTNIPGNTIYF. The CDR3, as DNA: TGTGCCAGCACGAACATACCCGGAAACACCATATATTTT.

The chain is built from TRBV19 and TRBJ2-1; 7 positions agree with TRBD2. CDR1 and CDR2 from the germline V gene are LNHDA and SQIVND (reference sequence). The CDR3 length is 14 residues. V was pared by 5 bases and J by 7 bases, with 8 bases of the junction left unmatched. The CDR3 spells CASSHGGGANEQFF. The CDR3 DNA reads as TGTGCCAGTAGTCATGGGGGAGGGGCGAATGAGCAGTTCTTC.

The V and J genes are TRBV11-3 and TRBJ2-1; TRBD2 matches at 11 bases. V was pared by 3 bases and J by 7 bases, with 5 bases of the junction left unmatched. The germline V gene has CDR1 SGHNT and CDR2 YENEEA. The length of the CDR3 is 15 residues. CDR3 bases: TGTGCCAGCAGCTTTAGCGGGGGGGCGGGGAATGAGCAGTTCTTC. Translating gives CASSFSGGAGNEQFF.

The chain has TRBV7-3 and TRBJ2-1, with TRBD1 matching 7 bases. The CDR3 is made up of 16 amino acids. CDR1 and CDR2 from the germline V gene are SGHTA and FQGTGA. V dropped 1 base and J dropped 6; count of bases not matched to a gene: 9. The CDR3 reads CASSLNRQGSGNEQFF. CDR3 DNA: TGTGCCAGCAGCTTAAATCGACAGGGCTCCGGCAATGAGCAGTTCTTC.